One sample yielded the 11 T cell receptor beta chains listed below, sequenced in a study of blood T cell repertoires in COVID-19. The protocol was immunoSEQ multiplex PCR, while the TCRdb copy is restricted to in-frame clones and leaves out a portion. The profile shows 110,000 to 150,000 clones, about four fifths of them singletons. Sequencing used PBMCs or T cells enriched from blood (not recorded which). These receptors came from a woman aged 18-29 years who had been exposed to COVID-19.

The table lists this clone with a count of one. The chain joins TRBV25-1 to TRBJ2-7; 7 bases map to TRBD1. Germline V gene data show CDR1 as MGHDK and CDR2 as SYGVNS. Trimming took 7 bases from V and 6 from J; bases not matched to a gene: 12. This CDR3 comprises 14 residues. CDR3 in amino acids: CASKTDRAHGEQYF. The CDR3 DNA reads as TGTGCCAGCAAAACCGACAGGGCCCACGGCGAGCAGTACTTC.

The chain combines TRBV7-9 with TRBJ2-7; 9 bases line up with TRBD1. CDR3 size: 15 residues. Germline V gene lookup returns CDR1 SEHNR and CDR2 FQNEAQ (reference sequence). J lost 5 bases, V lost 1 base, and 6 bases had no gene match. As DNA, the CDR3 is TGTGCCAGCAGCTTAGACGGGACAGGGAACGACGAGCAGTACTTC. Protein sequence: CASSLDGTGNDEQYF.

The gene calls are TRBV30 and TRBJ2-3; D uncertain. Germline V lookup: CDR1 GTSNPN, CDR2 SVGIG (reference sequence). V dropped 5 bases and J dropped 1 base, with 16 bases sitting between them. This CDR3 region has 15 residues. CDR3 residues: CAWSTLVAGTDTQYF. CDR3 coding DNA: TGTGCCTGGTCCACTCTGGTCGCGGGCACAGATACGCAGTATTTT.

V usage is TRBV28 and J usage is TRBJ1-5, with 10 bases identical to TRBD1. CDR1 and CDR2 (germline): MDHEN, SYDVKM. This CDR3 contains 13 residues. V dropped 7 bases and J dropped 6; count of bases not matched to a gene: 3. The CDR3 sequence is CASKTGGFQPQHF. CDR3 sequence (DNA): TGTGCCAGCAAGACAGGGGGCTTTCAGCCCCAGCATTTT.

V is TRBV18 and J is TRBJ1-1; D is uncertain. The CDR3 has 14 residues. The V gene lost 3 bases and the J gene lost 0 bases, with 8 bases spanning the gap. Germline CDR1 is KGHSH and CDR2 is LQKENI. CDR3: CASSPVGVNTEAFF. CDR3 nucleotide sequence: TGTGCCAGCTCACCGGTAGGAGTGAACACTGAAGCTTTCTTT.

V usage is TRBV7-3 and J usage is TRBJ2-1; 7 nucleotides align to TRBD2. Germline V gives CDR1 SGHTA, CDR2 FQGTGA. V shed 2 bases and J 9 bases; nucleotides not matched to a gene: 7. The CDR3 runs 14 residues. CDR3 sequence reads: CASSLLAGVGEQFF. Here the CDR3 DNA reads TGTGCCAGCAGCTTATTGGCGGGAGTTGGTGAGCAGTTCTTC.

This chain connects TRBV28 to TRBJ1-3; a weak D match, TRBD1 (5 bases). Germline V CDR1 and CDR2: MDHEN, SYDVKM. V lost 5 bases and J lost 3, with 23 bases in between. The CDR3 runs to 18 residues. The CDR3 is CASSPSGFSSYYGNTIYF. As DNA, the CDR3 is TGTGCCAGCAGTCCTTCAGGGTTCTCTAGTTATTATGGAAACACCATATATTTT.

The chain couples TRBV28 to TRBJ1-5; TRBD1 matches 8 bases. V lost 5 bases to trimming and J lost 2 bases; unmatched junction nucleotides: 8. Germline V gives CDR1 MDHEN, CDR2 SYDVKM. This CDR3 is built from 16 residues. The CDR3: CASSHRQGIGNQPQHF. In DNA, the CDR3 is TGTGCCAGCAGTCATCGACAGGGGATTGGCAATCAGCCCCAGCATTTT.

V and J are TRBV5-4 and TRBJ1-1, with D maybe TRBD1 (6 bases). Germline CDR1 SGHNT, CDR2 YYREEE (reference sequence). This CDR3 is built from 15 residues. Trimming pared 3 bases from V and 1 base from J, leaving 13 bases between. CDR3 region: CASSSRDMGNTEAFF. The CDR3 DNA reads TGTGCCAGCAGCTCCCGGGACATGGGGAACACTGAAGCTTTCTTT.

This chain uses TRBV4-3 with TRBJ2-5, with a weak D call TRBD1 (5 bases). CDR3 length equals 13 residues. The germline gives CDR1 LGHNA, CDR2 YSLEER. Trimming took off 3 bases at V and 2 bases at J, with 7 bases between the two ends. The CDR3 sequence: CASSQTVQETQYF. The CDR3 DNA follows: TGCGCCAGCAGCCAGACAGTACAAGAGACCCAGTACTTC.

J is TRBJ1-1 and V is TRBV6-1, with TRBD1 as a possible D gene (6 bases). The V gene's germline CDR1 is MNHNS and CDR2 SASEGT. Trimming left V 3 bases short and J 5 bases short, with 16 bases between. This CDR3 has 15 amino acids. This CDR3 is CASSDDAGVNTEAFF. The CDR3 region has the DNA TGTGCCAGCAGTGATGATGCAGGGGTAAATACTGAAGCTTTCTTT.